This T cell receptor beta chain was obtained from a study of neurological immune-mediated disorders. General study results and limits: Among expanded clones, no CDR3 amino acid sequences were shared across subjects, a pattern suggesting private repertoires in all groups.

This clonotype occurred many times. Its antigen is still unknown. cDNA was made by 5'RACE with 10-nucleotide random UMIs. TCRdb itself ran the 5' RACE reads through MiXCR, one entry per CDR3 protein. This table holds about 59,000 distinct CDR3 sequences, under 4.5% found once. This TCR came from a woman in her twenties or thirties with multiple sclerosis. Sequencing input: PBMCs.

The CDR3: CSVEAGTGNYEQYF. Written as DNA, the CDR3 is TGCAGCGTTGAAGCCGGGACAGGGAACTACGAGCAGTACTTC. V and J are TRBV29-1 and TRBJ2-7, with 9 bases identical to TRBD1. Germline V gene lookup returns CDR1 SQVTM and CDR2 ANQGSEA. After removal of 1 base from V and 3 bases from J, the junction contained 4 bases not matched to a gene. The CDR3 runs to 14 residues.